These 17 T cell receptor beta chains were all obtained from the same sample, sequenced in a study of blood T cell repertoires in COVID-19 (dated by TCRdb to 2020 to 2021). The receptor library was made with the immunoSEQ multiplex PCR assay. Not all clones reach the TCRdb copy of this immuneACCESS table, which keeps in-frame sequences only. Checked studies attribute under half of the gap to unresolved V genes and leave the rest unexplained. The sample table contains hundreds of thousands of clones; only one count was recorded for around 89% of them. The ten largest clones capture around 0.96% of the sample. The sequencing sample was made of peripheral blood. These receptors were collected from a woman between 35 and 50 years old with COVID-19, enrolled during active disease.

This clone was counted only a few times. CDR3 sequence: CASRGTQGATGELFF. The CDR3 DNA reads as TGTGCCAGCAGGGGGACTCAGGGGGCAACCGGGGAGCTGTTTTTT. J is TRBJ2-2 and V is TRBV6-5, with 8 nucleotides matching TRBD1. CDR3 length: 15 amino acids. After removal of 6 bases from V and 5 bases from J, the junction contained 8 bases not matched to a gene. CDR1 is MNHEY and CDR2 is SVGAGI in the germline V gene.

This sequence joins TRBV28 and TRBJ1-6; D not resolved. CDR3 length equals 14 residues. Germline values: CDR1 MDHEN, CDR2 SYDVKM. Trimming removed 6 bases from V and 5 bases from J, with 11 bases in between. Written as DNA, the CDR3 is TGTGCCAGCAGCCCCGCGGGAAATAATTCACCCCTCCACTTT. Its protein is CASSPAGNNSPLHF.

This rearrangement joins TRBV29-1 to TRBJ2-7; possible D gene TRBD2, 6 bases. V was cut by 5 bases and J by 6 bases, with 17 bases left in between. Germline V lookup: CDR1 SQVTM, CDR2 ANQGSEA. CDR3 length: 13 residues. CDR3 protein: CSVRGNREREQYF. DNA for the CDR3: TGCAGCGTTAGGGGAAACCGGGAGCGCGAGCAGTACTTC.

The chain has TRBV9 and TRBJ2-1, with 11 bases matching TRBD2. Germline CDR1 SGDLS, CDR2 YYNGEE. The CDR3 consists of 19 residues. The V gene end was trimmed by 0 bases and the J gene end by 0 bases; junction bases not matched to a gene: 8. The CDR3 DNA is TGTGCCAGCAGCGTAGCTACGGGACTAGCGGCGAGCTCCTACAATGAGCAGTTCTTC. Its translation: CASSVATGLAASSYNEQFF.

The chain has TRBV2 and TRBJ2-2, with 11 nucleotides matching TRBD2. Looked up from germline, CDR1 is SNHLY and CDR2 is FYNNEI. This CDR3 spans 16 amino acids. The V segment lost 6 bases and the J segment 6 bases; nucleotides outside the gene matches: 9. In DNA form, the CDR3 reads TGTGCCAGCAGGCTTACTAGCGGGAGCTGGGCCGGGGAGCTGTTTTTT. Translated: CASRLTSGSWAGELFF.

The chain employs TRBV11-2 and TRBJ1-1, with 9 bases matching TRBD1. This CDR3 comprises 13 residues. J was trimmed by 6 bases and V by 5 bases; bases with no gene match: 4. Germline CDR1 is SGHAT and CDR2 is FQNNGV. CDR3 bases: TGTGCCAGCAGCATACGGACAGGGGCTGAAGCTTTCTTT. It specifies CASSIRTGAEAFF.

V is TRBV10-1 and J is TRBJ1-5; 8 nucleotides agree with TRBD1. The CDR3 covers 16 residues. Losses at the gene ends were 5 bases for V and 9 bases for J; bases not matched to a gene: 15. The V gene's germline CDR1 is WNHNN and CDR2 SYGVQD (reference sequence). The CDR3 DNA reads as TGCGCCAGCAGTTTCGGGACAGGTCCCAGACTTCCGCCCCAGCATTTT. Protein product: CASSFGTGPRLPPQHF.

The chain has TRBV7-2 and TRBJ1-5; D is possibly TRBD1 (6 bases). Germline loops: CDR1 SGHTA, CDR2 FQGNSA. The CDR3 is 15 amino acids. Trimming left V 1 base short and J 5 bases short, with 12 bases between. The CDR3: CASSLVGGGDQPQHF. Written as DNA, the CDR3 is TGTGCCAGCAGCTTAGTGGGGGGGGGCGATCAGCCCCAGCATTTT.

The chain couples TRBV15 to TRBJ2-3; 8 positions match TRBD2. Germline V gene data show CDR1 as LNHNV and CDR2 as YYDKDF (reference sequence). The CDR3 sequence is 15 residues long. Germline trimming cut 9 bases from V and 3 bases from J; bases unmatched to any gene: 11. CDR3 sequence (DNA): TGTGCCACAGCCGGACGCAGCGGGGGAACAGATACGCAGTATTTT. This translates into CATAGRSGGTDTQYF.

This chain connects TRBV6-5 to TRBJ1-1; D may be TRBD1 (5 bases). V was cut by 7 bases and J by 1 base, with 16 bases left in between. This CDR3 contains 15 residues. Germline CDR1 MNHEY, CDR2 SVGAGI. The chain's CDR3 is CASKPGGGTNTEAFF. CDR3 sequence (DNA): TGTGCCAGCAAACCCGGCGGGGGGACGAACACTGAAGCTTTCTTT.

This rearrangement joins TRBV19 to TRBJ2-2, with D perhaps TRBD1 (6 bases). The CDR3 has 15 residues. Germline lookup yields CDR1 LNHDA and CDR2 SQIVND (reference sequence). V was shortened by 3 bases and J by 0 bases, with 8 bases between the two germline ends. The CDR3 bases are TGTGCCAGTAGTATCCAGGGGACGAACACCGGGGAGCTGTTTTTT. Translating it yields CASSIQGTNTGELFF.

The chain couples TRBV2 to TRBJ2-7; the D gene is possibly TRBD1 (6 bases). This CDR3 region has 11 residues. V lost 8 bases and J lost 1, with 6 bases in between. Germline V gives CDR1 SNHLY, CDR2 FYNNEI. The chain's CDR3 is CASGTSYEQYF. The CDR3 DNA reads TGTGCCAGCGGGACATCCTACGAGCAGTACTTC.

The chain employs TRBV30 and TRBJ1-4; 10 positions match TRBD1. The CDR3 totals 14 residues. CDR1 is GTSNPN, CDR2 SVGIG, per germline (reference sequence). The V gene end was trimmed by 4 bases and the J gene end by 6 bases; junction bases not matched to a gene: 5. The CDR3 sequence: CAWNSDRGHEKLFF. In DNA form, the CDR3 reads TGTGCCTGGAATTCAGACAGGGGGCATGAAAAACTGTTTTTT. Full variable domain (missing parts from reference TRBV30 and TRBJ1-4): SQTIHQWPATLVQPVGSPLSLECTVEGTSNPNLYWYRQAAGRGLQLLFYSVGIGQISSEVPQNLSASRPQDRQFILSSKKLLLSDSGFYLCAWNSDRGHEKLFFGSGTQLSVL.

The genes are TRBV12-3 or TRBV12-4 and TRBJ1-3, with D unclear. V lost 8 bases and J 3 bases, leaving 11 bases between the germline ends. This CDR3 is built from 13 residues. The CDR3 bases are TGTGCCAGCGACGGGGAGGGTGGAAACACCATATATTTT. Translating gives CASDGEGGNTIYF.

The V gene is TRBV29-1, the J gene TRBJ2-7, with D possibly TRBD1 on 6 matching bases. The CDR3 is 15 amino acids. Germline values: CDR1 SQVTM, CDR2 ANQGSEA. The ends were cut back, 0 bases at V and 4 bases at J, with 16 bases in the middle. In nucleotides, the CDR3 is TGCAGCGTTGAAGACCCTTCGGACAGTAAATACGAGCAGTACTTC. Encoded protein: CSVEDPSDSKYEQYF.

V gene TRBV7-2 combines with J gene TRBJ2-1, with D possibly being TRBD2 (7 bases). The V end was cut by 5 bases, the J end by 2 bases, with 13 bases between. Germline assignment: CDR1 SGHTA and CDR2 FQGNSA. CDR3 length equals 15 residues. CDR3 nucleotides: TGTGCCAGCAGCCTCGGAGGGGGGGCCTACAATGAGCAGTTCTTC. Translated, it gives CASSLGGGAYNEQFF.

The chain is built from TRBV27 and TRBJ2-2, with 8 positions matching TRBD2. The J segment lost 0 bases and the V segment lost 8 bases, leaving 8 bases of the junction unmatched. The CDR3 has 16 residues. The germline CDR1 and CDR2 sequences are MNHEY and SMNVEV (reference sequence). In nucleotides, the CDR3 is TGTGCCAGCCGTCTTAGCGGGGACGCGAACACCGGGGAGCTGTTTTTT. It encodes CASRLSGDANTGELFF.